The 15 T cell receptor beta chains presented below share a single source sample, sequenced in a study of T cells in Graves' hyperthyroidism and ophthalmopathy. Regions amplified from RNA transcripts were the TCR beta CDR3 regions. The HTBI primer set drove a first-round RT-PCR of the TCR CDR3. TCRdb used MiXCR to reprocess the multiplex PCR reads, holding one entry per CDR3 protein. This table holds approximately 690,000 distinct CDR3 sequences, less than 25% found once. Specimen: blood. These receptors originate from a man aged 25-45 years with Graves' ophthalmopathy.

The rearrangement joins TRBV19 to TRBJ1-4; D unresolved. CDR3 length equals 13 residues. V lost 5 bases, J lost 2 bases, and 6 bases lay in between. The germline V gene encodes CDR1 LNHDA and CDR2 SQIVND (reference sequence). As DNA, the CDR3 is TGTGCCAGTAGTCGCAGCACTAATGAAAAACTGTTTTTT. It encodes CASSRSTNEKLFF.

This clonotype has just a few counts. The chain couples TRBV11-2 to TRBJ2-2; 15 nucleotides align to TRBD2. The CDR3 is 18 amino acids. Germline V gene sequence: CDR1 SGHAT, CDR2 FQNNGV. Trimming cost V 4 bases and J 1 base; bases outside gene matches: 4. Here the CDR3 reads CASSSRTSGRGNTGELFF. The CDR3 DNA reads TGTGCCAGCAGCTCTCGGACTAGCGGGAGGGGGAACACCGGGGAGCTGTTTTTT. The full variable domain, its missing parts supplied by reference TRBV11-2 and TRBJ2-2, is EAGVAQSPRYKIIEKRQSVAFWCNPISGHATLYWYQQILGQGPKLLIQFQNNGVVDDSQLPKDRFSAERLKGVDSTLKIQPAKLEDSAVYLCASSSRTSGRGNTGELFFGEGSRLTVL.

The genes are TRBV4-1 and TRBJ2-2, with 8 bases lining up with TRBD2. There are 16 residues in the CDR3. Germline CDR1 is MGHRA and CDR2 is YSYEKL. Unmatched junction bases numbered 8, after V lost 2 bases and J lost 6 bases. The CDR3 region is CASSQTAGTRAGELFF. CDR3 sequence (DNA): TGCGCCAGCAGCCAAACTGCCGGGACTAGGGCCGGGGAGCTGTTTTTT.

This clonotype appeared a few times. The V call is TRBV16, the J call TRBJ1-4; 7 bases match TRBD1. The CDR3 extends over 17 amino acids. The V and J ends lost 2 bases and 1 base, in that order; junction bases with no gene match: 7. Germline CDR1 is KGHSY and CDR2 is FQNENV. The CDR3 DNA reads TGTGCCAGCAGCCAACTCGACAGGGATGAAACTAATGAAAAACTGTTTTTT. It specifies CASSQLDRDETNEKLFF.

This clonotype was seen more than once but under ten times. The chain recombines TRBV5-1 with TRBJ2-2; 7 nucleotides agree with TRBD2. With 1 base clipped from V and 0 bases from J, the junction kept 9 bases outside the gene matches. From germline, CDR1 is SGHRS and CDR2 YFSETQ. The CDR3 runs 18 residues. This chain's CDR3 is CASSLPGAGDPNTGELFF. CDR3 sequence (DNA): TGCGCCAGCAGCTTGCCCGGGGCGGGGGACCCGAACACCGGGGAGCTGTTTTTT.

Of note for this clonotype: This may be a read error: a much more frequent sequence differs by one nucleotide. This chain connects TRBV7-9 to TRBJ2-7; D might be TRBD2 (6 bases). The CDR3 totals 15 residues. Looked up from germline, CDR1 is SEHNR and CDR2 is FQNEAQ (reference sequence). The CDR3 DNA is TGTGCCAGCAGCCTAGGACGGGAGAGCTCCTACGAGCGGTACTTC. Translating it yields CASSLGRESSYERYF.

On this clonotype itself: The CDR3 carries no conserved terminal phenylalanine or tryptophan, so it likely arises from a read error. The V and J genes are TRBV4-1 and TRBJ2-5, with TRBD1 identical over 10 bases. Germline V CDR1 and CDR2: MGHRA, YSYEKL. With 3 bases clipped from V and 2 bases from J, the junction kept 6 bases outside the gene matches. CDR3 length: 16 amino acids. CDR3 residues: CASSHPLDRGQETQYS. In nucleotides, the CDR3 is TGCGCCAGCAGCCATCCCCTGGACAGGGGGCAAGAGACCCAGTACTCC.

This clonotype was recorded only once. V is TRBV11-2 and J is TRBJ2-2; D gene ambiguous. The CDR3 spans 13 residues. Trimming pared 1 base from V and 7 bases from J, leaving 7 bases between. CDR1 is SGHAT and CDR2 is FQNNGV in the germline V gene. In nucleotides, the CDR3 is TGTGCCAGCAGCTTAGGGTTCGTCGGGGAGCTGTTTTTT. It yields the protein CASSLGFVGELFF.

V gene TRBV6-2 or TRBV6-3 combines with J gene TRBJ2-3; D gene uncertain. Trimming stripped 2 bases from V and 7 bases from J, with 7 bases between. Looked up from germline, CDR1 is MNHEY and CDR2 is SVGEGT. There are 12 residues in the CDR3. The CDR3 DNA sequence: TGTGCCAGCAGTTACCTAAGGTATACGCAGTATTTT. Translated, it gives CASSYLRYTQYF.

The V gene is TRBV5-6, the J gene TRBJ1-2; possible D gene TRBD1, 5 bases. The CDR3 contains 16 residues. V lost 1 base, J lost 0 bases, and 13 bases lay in between. Germline loops: CDR1 SGHDT, CDR2 YYEEEE. For the CDR3, the DNA is TGTGCCAGCAGCTTGCGCAGGGAGTACTCTAACTATGGCTACACCTTC. It is translated as CASSLRREYSNYGYTF.

This chain joins TRBV6-2 or TRBV6-3 and TRBJ2-7; D unresolved. V was clipped by 0 bases and J by 4 bases, with 10 bases between them. From germline, CDR1 is MNHEY and CDR2 SVGEGT. CDR3 size: 14 residues. In DNA form, the CDR3 reads TGTGCCAGCAGTTACTCGAGTTACTATTACGAGCAGTACTTC. As protein: CASSYSSYYYEQYF.

The rearrangement uses TRBV6-1 and TRBJ1-1; D unclear. Germline loops: CDR1 MNHNS, CDR2 SASEGT. This CDR3 spans 13 amino acids. Trimming removed 7 bases from V and 2 bases from J, with 11 bases in between. The CDR3 DNA follows: TGTGCCAGCATCTCGGAGGGTAACACTGAAGCTTTCTTT. Its translation: CASISEGNTEAFF.

This clonotype was observed a few times. The chain has TRBV19 and TRBJ1-1; D might be TRBD1 (6 bases). This CDR3 spans 15 amino acids. V was trimmed by 5 bases and J by 5 bases, leaving 18 bases between them. Germline values: CDR1 LNHDA, CDR2 SQIVND (reference sequence). CDR3 sequence reads: CASSSFSGVRTEAFF. For the CDR3, the DNA is TGTGCCAGTAGTTCCTTTTCAGGGGTAAGGACTGAAGCTTTCTTT.

This clonotype was picked up a small number of times. The chain recombines TRBV6-2 or TRBV6-3 with TRBJ1-5, with D possibly matching TRBD1 (6 bases). V lost 5 bases to trimming and J lost 2 bases, with 13 bases between them. This CDR3 spans 15 amino acids. Looked up from germline, CDR1 is MNHEY and CDR2 is SVGEGT. CDR3 in amino acids: CASSVTGSGNQPQHF. The DNA of the CDR3 is TGTGCCAGCAGTGTCACAGGGTCGGGCAATCAGCCCCAGCATTTT.

In its sample, this clonotype was seen a few times. V is TRBV6-1 and J is TRBJ2-7, with 15 bases that match TRBD2. CDR1 and CDR2 (germline): MNHNS, SASEGT. The CDR3 runs 19 residues. The J segment lost 3 bases and the V segment lost 5 bases, leaving 14 bases of the junction unmatched. Here the CDR3 reads CASSTLPGLAGGNYYEQYF. The CDR3 DNA is TGTGCCAGCAGTACACTCCCGGGACTAGCGGGAGGAAACTACTACGAGCAGTACTTC.